This T cell receptor (beta chain) was obtained from a study of control samples from healthy donors and cancer patients. The V and J ends lost 0 bases and 4 bases respectively, with 10 bases between them. The germline CDR1 and CDR2 sequences are SGDLS and YYNGEE. The CDR3 loop spans 14 amino acids. Produced via immunoSEQ multiplex PCR; TCRdb's table is partial and in-frame only. Altogether around 110,000 clones are present, 88% being singletons, with the ten largest covering 2% to 3%. The sample taken for sequencing was blood. This TCR was sampled from a woman in her sixties or seventies in good health. V and J are TRBV9 and TRBJ1-1, with a weak D call TRBD1 (6 bases). The CDR3 here is CASSVAGARTEAFF. The CDR3, as DNA: TGTGCCAGCAGCGTAGCAGGGGCCCGCACTGAAGCTTTCTTT.